The TCR beta chain under discussion was sequenced for a study of control samples from healthy donors and cancer patients. Only a few counts were recorded for this clone. The protocol was immunoSEQ multiplex PCR, while the TCRdb copy is restricted to in-frame clones and leaves out a portion. The sample shows under 130,000 clones, 83% of them seen only once. Germline CDR1 reads KGHDR; CDR2 reads SFDVKD. Trimming removed 7 bases at V and 2 bases at J, with 11 bases between. This CDR3 is 14 amino acids long. The material sequenced was blood. This clonotype was obtained from a woman between 50 and 59 years old in good health. The V call is TRBV24-1, the J call TRBJ1-5, with D perhaps TRBD1 (6 bases). The CDR3 region has the DNA TGTGCCACCAGCTACAGGGATCGCAATCAGCCCCAGCATTTT. Protein product: CATSYRDRNQPQHF.